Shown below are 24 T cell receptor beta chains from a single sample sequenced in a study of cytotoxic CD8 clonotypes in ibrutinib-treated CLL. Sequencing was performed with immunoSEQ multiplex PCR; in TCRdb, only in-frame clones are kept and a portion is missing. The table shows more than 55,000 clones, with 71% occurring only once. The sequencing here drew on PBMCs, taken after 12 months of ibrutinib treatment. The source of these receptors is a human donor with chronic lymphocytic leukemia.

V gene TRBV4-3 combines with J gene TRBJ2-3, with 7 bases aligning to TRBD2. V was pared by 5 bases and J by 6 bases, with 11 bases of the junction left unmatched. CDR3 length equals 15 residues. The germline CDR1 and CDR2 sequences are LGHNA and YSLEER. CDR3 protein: CASSTILAEGDTQYF. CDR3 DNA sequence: TGCGCCAGCAGCACTATCCTAGCGGAGGGCGATACGCAGTATTTT.

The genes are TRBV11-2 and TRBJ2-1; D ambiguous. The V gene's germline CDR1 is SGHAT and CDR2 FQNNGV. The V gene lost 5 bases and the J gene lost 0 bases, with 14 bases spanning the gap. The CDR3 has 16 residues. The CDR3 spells CASSVDGSNSYNEQFF. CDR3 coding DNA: TGTGCCAGCAGCGTTGATGGGTCGAACTCCTACAATGAGCAGTTCTTC.

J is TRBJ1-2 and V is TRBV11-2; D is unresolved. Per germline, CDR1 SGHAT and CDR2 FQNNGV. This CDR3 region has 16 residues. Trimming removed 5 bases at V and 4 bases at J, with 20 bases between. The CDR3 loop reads CASSLSQAARVYGYTF. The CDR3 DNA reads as TGTGCCAGCAGCCTGTCTCAGGCGGCCAGAGTCTATGGCTACACCTTC. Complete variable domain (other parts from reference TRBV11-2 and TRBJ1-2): EAGVAQSPRYKIIEKRQSVAFWCNPISGHATLYWYQQILGQGPKLLIQFQNNGVVDDSQLPKDRFSAERLKGVDSTLKIQPAKLEDSAVYLCASSLSQAARVYGYTFGSGTRLTVV.

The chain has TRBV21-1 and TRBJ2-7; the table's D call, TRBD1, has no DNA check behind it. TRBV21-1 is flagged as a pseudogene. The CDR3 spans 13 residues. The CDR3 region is CASSSRTVYEQYF. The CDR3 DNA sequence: TGTGCCAGCAGCTCGCGGACAGTCTACGAGCAGTACTTC.

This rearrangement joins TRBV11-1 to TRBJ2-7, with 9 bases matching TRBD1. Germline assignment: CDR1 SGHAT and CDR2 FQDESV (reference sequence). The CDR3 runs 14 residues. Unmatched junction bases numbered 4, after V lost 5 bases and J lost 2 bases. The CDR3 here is CASSQGQGAYEQYF. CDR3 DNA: TGTGCCAGCAGCCAGGGACAGGGAGCCTACGAGCAGTACTTC.

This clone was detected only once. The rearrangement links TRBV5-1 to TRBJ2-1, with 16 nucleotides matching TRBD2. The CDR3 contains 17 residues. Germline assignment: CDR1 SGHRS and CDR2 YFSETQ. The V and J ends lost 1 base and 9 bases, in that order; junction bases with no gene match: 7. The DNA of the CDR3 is TGCGCCAGCAGCTTGTCCCAGGGACTAGCGGGAGGGCGTGAGCAGTTCTTC. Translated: CASSLSQGLAGGREQFF.

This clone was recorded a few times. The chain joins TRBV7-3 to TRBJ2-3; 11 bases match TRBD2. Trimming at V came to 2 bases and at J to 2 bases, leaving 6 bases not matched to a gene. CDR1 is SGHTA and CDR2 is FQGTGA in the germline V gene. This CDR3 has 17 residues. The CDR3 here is CASSLEPGLAATDTQYF. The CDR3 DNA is TGTGCCAGCAGCTTAGAGCCGGGACTAGCGGCCACAGATACGCAGTATTTT.

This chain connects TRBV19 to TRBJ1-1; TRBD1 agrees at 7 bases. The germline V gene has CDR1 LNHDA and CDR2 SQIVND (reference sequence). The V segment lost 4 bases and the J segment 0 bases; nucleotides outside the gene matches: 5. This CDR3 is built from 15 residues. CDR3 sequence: CASSKTGQLNTEAFF. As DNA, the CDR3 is TGTGCCAGTAGTAAGACAGGGCAGCTGAACACTGAAGCTTTCTTT.

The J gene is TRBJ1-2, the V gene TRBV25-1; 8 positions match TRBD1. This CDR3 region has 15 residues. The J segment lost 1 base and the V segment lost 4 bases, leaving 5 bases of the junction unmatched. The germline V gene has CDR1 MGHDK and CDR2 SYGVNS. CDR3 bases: TGTGCCAGCAGTGCCGGGACAGGCGTTAACTATGGCTACACCTTC. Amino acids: CASSAGTGVNYGYTF.

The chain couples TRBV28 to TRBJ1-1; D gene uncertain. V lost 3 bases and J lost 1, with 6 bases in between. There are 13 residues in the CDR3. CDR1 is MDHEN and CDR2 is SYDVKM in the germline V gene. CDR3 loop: CASSLGGNTEAFF. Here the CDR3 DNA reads TGTGCCAGCAGTTTGGGCGGGAACACTGAAGCTTTCTTT.

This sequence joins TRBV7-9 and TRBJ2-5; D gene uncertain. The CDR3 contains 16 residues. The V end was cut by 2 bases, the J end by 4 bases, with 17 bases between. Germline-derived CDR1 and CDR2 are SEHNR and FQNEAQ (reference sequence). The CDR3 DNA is TGTGCCAGCAGCTTACGTATTGGAGCGTCGGGAGAGACCCAGTACTTC. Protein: CASSLRIGASGETQYF.

DNA for the CDR3: TGTGCCAGCAGCCTACTAGCGGGAGGAGGCGATGAGCAGTTCTTC. This codes for CASSLLAGGGDEQFF. J is TRBJ2-1 and V is TRBV7-2; 12 nucleotides agree with TRBD2. CDR1 is SGHTA and CDR2 is FQGNSA in the germline V gene. Unmatched junction bases numbered 7, after V lost 5 bases and J lost 8 bases. CDR3 length: 15 residues. The full variable domain, rest sourced from reference TRBV7-2 and TRBJ2-1, is GAGVSQSPSNKVTEKGKDVELRCDPISGHTALYWYRQSLGQGLEFLIYFQGNSAPDKSGLPSDRFSAERTGGSVSTLTIQRTQQEDSAVYLCASSLLAGGGDEQFFGPGTRLTVL.

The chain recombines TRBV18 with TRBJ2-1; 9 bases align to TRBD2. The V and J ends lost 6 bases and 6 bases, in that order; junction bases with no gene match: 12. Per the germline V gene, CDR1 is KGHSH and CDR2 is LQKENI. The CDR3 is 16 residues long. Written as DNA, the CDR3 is TGTGCCAGCTCGCCAAGAACTAGCGGGCATATCAATGAGCAGTTCTTC. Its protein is CASSPRTSGHINEQFF.

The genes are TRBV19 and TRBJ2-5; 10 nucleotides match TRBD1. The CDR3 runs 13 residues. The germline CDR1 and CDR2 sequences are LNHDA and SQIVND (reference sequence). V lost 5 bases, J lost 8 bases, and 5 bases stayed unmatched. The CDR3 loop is CASSYGDRGTQYF. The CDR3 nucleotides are TGTGCCAGTAGTTACGGGGACAGGGGAACCCAGTACTTC.

CDR3 sequence (DNA): TGTGCCAGCAGCCCCGGGGACAGGGGAACGTTAGAGACCCAGTACTTC. This codes for CASSPGDRGTLETQYF. The chain joins TRBV7-9 to TRBJ2-5; 10 bases agree with TRBD1. CDR3 length: 16 residues. Germline CDR1 and CDR2: SEHNR and FQNEAQ (reference sequence). J was trimmed by 4 bases and V by 5 bases; bases with no gene match: 10.

The DNA of the CDR3 is TGTGCCACCAGCAGAGATCTTTCTAGCGGGAGATGGGATACGCAGTATTTT. This codes for CATSRDLSSGRWDTQYF. This sequence joins TRBV15 and TRBJ2-3; 10 nucleotides line up with TRBD2. The CDR3 covers 17 residues. Per the germline V gene, CDR1 is LNHNV and CDR2 is YYDKDF (reference sequence). With 0 bases clipped from V and 6 bases from J, the junction kept 9 bases outside the gene matches. The full variable domain, its missing parts supplied by reference TRBV15 and TRBJ2-3, is DAMVIQNPRYQVTQFGKPVTLSCSQTLNHNVMYWYQQKSSQAPKLLFHYYDKDFNNEADTPDNFQSRRPNTSFCFLDIRSPGLGDTAMYLCATSRDLSSGRWDTQYFGPGTRLTVL.

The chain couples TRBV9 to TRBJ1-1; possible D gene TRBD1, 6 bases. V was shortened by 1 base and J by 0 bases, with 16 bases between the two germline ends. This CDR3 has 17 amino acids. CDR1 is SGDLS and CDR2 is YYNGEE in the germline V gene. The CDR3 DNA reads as TGTGCCAGCAGCGTAAGCACAGGGCACCTAGTGAACACTGAAGCTTTCTTT. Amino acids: CASSVSTGHLVNTEAFF.

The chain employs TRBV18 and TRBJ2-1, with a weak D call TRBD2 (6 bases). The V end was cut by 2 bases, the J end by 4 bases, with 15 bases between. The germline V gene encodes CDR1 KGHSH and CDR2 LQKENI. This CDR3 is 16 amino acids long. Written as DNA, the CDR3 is TGTGCCAGCTCACCAAAAACTAGCAGGACTTACAATGAGCAGTTCTTC. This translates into CASSPKTSRTYNEQFF.

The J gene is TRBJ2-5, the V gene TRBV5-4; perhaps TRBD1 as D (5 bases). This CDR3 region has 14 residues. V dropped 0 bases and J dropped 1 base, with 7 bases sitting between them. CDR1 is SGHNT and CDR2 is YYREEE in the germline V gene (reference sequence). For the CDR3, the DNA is TGTGCCAGCAGCTTGGTCAGGGCCCAAGAGACCCAGTACTTC. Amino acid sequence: CASSLVRAQETQYF.

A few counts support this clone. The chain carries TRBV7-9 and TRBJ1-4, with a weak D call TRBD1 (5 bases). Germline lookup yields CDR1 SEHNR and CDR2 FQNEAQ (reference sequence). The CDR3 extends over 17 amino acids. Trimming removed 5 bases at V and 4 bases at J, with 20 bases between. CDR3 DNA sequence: TGTGCCAGCAGCCCACCCCAGGGATTACCACTTAATGAAAAACTGTTTTTT. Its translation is CASSPPQGLPLNEKLFF.

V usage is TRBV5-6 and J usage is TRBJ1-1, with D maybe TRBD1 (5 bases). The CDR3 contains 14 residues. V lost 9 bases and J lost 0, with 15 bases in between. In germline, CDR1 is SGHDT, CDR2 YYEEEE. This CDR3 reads CATRRGRLNTEAFF. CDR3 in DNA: TGTGCCACCCGAAGGGGACGCCTGAACACTGAAGCTTTCTTT.

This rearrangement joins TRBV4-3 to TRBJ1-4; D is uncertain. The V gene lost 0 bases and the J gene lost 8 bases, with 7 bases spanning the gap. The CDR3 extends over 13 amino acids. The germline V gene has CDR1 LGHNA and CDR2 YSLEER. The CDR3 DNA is TGCGCCAGCAGCCAAGACCGCAGAGAAAAACTGTTTTTT. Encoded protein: CASSQDRREKLFF.

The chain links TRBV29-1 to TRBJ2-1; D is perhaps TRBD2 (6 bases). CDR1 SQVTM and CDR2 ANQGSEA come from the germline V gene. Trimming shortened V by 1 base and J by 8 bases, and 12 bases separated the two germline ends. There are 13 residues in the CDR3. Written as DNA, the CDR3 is TGCAGCGTTGAAGTCCCGTGGGGGGATGAGCAGTTCTTC. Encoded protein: CSVEVPWGDEQFF.

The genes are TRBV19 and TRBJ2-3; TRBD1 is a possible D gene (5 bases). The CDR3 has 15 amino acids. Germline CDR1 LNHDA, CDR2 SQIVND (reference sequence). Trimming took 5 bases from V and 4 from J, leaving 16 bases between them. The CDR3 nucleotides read TGTGCCAGTAGTGCCGACGCAGGGTTGCCAGATACGCAGTATTTT. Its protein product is CASSADAGLPDTQYF.